This T cell receptor (beta chain) emerged from a study of blood T cells in healthy people across ages. From germline, CDR1 is DFQATT and CDR2 SNEGSKA (reference sequence). V was shortened by 2 bases and J by 7 bases, with 29 bases between the two germline ends. The CDR3 loop spans 18 amino acids. The use of a sample-barcoded 5' primer and a J-beta primer mix characterized a second PCR of roughly 7 to 12 cycles. CDR3-containing paired-end reads numbering at least 2.5 million came from each sample. TCRdb called the 5' RACE reads again in MiXCR, with one record for every CDR3 protein. The data show about 1,500,000 distinct CDR3 sequences, with about 28% seen just once and 7.7% held by the top ten. For this clonotype: No antigen is known for it.

Study-wide results and limits: CMV status of donors was unknown, possibly confounding expanded clonotype changes. Unsorted PBMCs blocked a conclusive comparison of naive and antigen-experienced cells.

Every sample had a minimum of 6.5 million PBMCs isolated. The receptor was isolated from a woman aged 25 to 39 in good health. Sequencing input: blood. This chain links TRBV20-1 with TRBJ1-1; tentative D call: TRBD1 (6 bases). For the CDR3, the DNA is TGCAGTGCTAGAAGGGGGGGGCAGGGATCTTCGACCCGGCGTGAAGCTTTCTTT. This encodes CSARRGGQGSSTRREAFF.